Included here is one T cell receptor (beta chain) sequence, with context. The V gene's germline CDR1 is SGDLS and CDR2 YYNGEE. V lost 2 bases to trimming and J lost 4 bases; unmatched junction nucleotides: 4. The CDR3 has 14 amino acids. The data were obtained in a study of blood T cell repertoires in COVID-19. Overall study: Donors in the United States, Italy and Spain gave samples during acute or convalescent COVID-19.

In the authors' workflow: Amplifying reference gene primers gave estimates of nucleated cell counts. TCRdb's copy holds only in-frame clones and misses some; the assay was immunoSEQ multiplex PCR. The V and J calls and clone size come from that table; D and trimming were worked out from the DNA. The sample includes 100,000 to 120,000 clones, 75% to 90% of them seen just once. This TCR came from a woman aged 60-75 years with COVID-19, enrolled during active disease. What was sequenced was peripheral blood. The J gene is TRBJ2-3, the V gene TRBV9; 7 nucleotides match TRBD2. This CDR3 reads CASSVAGVADTQYF. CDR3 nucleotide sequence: TGTGCCAGCAGCGTGGCGGGGGTGGCAGATACGCAGTATTTT. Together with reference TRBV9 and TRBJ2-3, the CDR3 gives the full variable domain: DSGVTQTPKHLITATGQRVTLRCSPRSGDLSVYWYQQSLDQGLQFLIQYYNGEERAKGNILERFSAQQFPDLHSELNLSSLELGDSALYFCASSVAGVADTQYFGPGTRLTVL.